These T cell receptor beta chains were read from a single sample in a study of regulatory T cells in long-lasting Graves disease. TCRdb reanalysed the multiplex PCR reads using MiXCR and keeps one entry per CDR3 protein. The sample carries about 420,000 distinct CDR3 sequences, about a sixth recorded once. These data also featured in a second study, about T cells in Graves' hyperthyroidism and ophthalmopathy.

Sequenced material: peripheral blood mononuclear cells (PBMCs), taken at new diagnosis, from a patient treated with antithyroid drugs. Source of these receptors: a woman younger than 35 with Graves disease. The CDR3 runs from the conserved cysteine through the conserved F or W. A D gene is named only where the DNA matches it firmly. Size is omitted from some rows. Given values are once, few, many or a class for expanded clones.

.,many,TRBJ1-3,TRBV18,TGTGCCAGCTCATCCGACTCCCTTGGAAACACCATATATTTT,CASSSDSLGNTIYF
TRBD1,many,TRBJ1-1,TRBV30,TGTGCCTGGAGTATCTGGGACAGGGAGACTGAAGCTTTCTTT,CAWSIWDRETEAFF
.,many,TRBJ2-7,TRBV18,TGTGCCAGCTCACGCAACAGGGACGAGCAGTACTTC,CASSRNRDEQYF
.,many,TRBJ2-2,TRBV27,TGTGCCAGCAGTTTTCGTCCCGGTGGAGGGGGGCCCGGGGAGCTGTTTTTT,CASSFRPGGGGPGELFF
.,many,TRBJ2-3,TRBV20-1,TGCAGTGCTAGTGAATCAGGGACCACAGATACGCAGTATTTT,CSASESGTTDTQYF
.,many,TRBJ1-5,TRBV5-1,TGCGCCAGCAGCTTCAGTGGGGGTAGCAATCAGCCCCAGCATTTT,CASSFSGGSNQPQHF
.,many,TRBJ2-3,TRBV7-9,TGTGCCAGCAGCTTAACAACTAGCAACCGTGGGGATACGCAGTATTTT,CASSLTTSNRGDTQYF
TRBD1,few,TRBJ2-1,TRBV7-3,TGTGCCAGCAGCTCCGGGACAGGGGCATACGAGGTGGTGCGCAATGAGCAGTTCTTC,CASSSGTGAYEVVRNEQFF
TRBD2,many,TRBJ2-1,TRBV28,TGTGCCAGCAGTTCCGAGAGAGCGGGAACCCCCTACAATGAGCAGTTCTTC,CASSSERAGTPYNEQFF
TRBD1,.,TRBJ1-4,TRBV9,TGTGCCAGCAGCGACCGGGACAGGGTAGGCGAAAAACTGTTTTTT,CASSDRDRVGEKLFF
.,few,TRBJ2-3,TRBV7-3,TGTGCCAGCAGCCAGGACTTCGGAGATACGCAGTATTTT,CASSQDFGDTQYF
.,many,TRBJ1-1,TRBV7-2,TGTGCCAGCAGCCCAGCTGGGAACACTGAAGCTTTCTTT,CASSPAGNTEAFF
.,few,TRBJ1-5,TRBV27,TGTGCCAGCAGTGTGGGGCAGTCGAGTCATCAGCCCCAGCATTTT,CASSVGQSSHQPQHF
.,many,TRBJ2-5,TRBV2,TGTGCCAGCGGTAAAGAAGAGACCCAGTACTTC,CASGKEETQYF
TRBD2,many,TRBJ2-1,TRBV10-3,TGTGCCATCAGTGAGTTAGCTAGCGGGGGCCACAATGAGCAGTTCTTC,CAISELASGGHNEQFF
.,few,TRBJ2-7,TRBV14,TGTGCCAGCAGCCAATTACAGGGACCTTCCTACGAGCAGTACTTC,CASSQLQGPSYEQYF
.,few,TRBJ1-6,TRBV20-1,TGCAGTGCTGGGCTTATGGTCACACCCCTCCACTTT,CSAGLMVTPLHF
.,few,TRBJ1-1,TRBV20-1,TGCAGTGCCGCTTACGTTGCAGGGGCGGCTGAAGCTTTCTTT,CSAAYVAGAAEAFF
TRBD1,few,TRBJ1-5,TRBV5-1,TGCGCCAGCAGCTTGGCGGGGGGGACAGGGTCGCCCCAGCATTTT,CASSLAGGTGSPQHF
.,many,TRBJ2-1,TRBV5-6,TGTGCCAGCAGCTTTTCTTCTGAGCAGTTCTTC,CASSFSSEQFF
.,many,TRBJ2-7,TRBV30,TGTGCCTGGAGCGGTGTACCCTACGAGCAGTACTTC,CAWSGVPYEQYF
.,many,TRBJ1-5,TRBV3-1,TGTGCCAGCAGCCAAGGGCTCAATCAGCCCCAGCATTTT,CASSQGLNQPQHF
TRBD2,.,TRBJ2-3,TRBV20-1,TGCAGTGCTCCCATAGCGGGAGGGCCGAAAGATACGCAGTATTTT,CSAPIAGGPKDTQYF
.,few,TRBJ2-7,TRBV28,TGTGCCAGCAACGAAGTGAGCTCCTACGAGCAGTACTTC,CASNEVSSYEQYF
.,many,TRBJ2-1,TRBV20-1,TGCAGTGCTGCTAAGGTAGGGCAGTTCTTC,CSAAKVGQFF
.,few,TRBJ2-7,TRBV5-1,TGCGCCAGCAGCTTGGTATACGCGGGCTACGAGCAGTACTTC,CASSLVYAGYEQYF
TRBD2,.,TRBJ2-3,TRBV9,TGTGCCAGCAGCGTAAGTCCAGCGGGAGGCGCAGATACGCAGTATTTT,CASSVSPAGGADTQYF
TRBD1,many,TRBJ2-1,TRBV7-2,TGTGCCAGCAGCTTAGCGCTGGGACAGGGATTTGAGCAGTTCTTC,CASSLALGQGFEQFF
.,.,TRBJ1-5,TRBV24-1,TGTGCCACCAGTGTCCCCGGTAGCAATCAGCCCCAGCATTTT,CATSVPGSNQPQHF
.,.,TRBJ2-3,TRBV27,TGTGCCAGCAGACCCCTCCGCGACCGAAAGGGTACGCAGTATTTT,CASRPLRDRKGTQYF
.,.,TRBJ2-5,TRBV29-1,TGCAGCGTTGAAGATGGAGTGGGGATGGGGACCCAGTACTTC,CSVEDGVGMGTQYF
.,few,TRBJ1-2,TRBV25-1,TGTGCCAGCAGTGAGCGACAGAGCTATGGCTACACCTTC,CASSERQSYGYTF
.,many,TRBJ2-1,TRBV7-3,TGTGCCAGCAGCTCACAGCCGGGAGTGGCCTACAATGAGCAGTTCTTC,CASSSQPGVAYNEQFF
.,many,TRBJ2-3,TRBV24-1,TGTGCCACCAGTGACTGGACTCACCTTAGCACAGATACGCAGTATTTT,CATSDWTHLSTDTQYF
.,few,TRBJ2-5,TRBV28,TGTGCCAGCAGCCTGACCGGGACGGCCCCCGCCCAGTACTTC,CASSLTGTAPAQYF
.,.,TRBJ2-5,TRBV29-1,TGCAGCGTTACCCCCCGGGACTTTAAAGAGACCCAGTACTTC,CSVTPRDFKETQYF
TRBD1,many,TRBJ2-7,TRBV20-1,TGCAGTGCTCATCGGACAGGATCCTACGAGCAGTACTTC,CSAHRTGSYEQYF
.,many,TRBJ1-2,TRBV28,TGTGCCAGCAGTTTAAGTGACAACTATGGCTACACCTTC,CASSLSDNYGYTF
TRBD1,many,TRBJ2-1,TRBV7-2,TGTGCCAGCAGCTTAGGACCGGGACAGGGAATCGATGAGCAGTTCTTC,CASSLGPGQGIDEQFF
.,.,TRBJ2-3,TRBV11-2,TGTGCCAGCAGCGTCTTCCTAGCGTCTAGCACAGATACGCAGTATTTT,CASSVFLASSTDTQYF
.,few,TRBJ2-7,TRBV6-2/TRBV6-3,TGTGCCAGCAGCGGACAAACCTACGAGCAGTACTTC,CASSGQTYEQYF
TRBD1,few,TRBJ1-2,TRBV3-1,TGTGCCAGCAGCCAAGCGACAGGGAGAGGGACGAAGGGCTACACCTTC,CASSQATGRGTKGYTF
TRBD1,many,TRBJ2-5,TRBV7-9,TGTGCCAGCAGCAAGGGACAGACCGCAGAGACCCAGTACTTC,CASSKGQTAETQYF
TRBD2,many,TRBJ2-7,TRBV20-1,TGCAGTGCTTACGAACTAGCGGCGAGCTCCTACGAGCAGTACTTC,CSAYELAASSYEQYF
.,many,TRBJ1-5,TRBV28,TGTGCCAGCAGTCCCAACAGGGTAACCCAGCATTTT,CASSPNRVTQHF
.,.,TRBJ2-1,TRBV28,TGTGCCAGCAGAATAGCAGCCACCTACAATGAGCAGTTCTTC,CASRIAATYNEQFF
TRBD2,few,TRBJ2-1,TRBV6-1,TGTGCCAGCAGGACTACTAGCGGTCCCTACAATGAGCAGTTCTTC,CASRTTSGPYNEQFF
.,many,TRBJ2-7,TRBV6-1,TGTGCCAGCAGTGAATTTTGGGGGGCAGACCCCTACGAGCAGTACTTC,CASSEFWGADPYEQYF
.,.,TRBJ1-5,TRBV5-5,TGTGCCAGCAGCAAATCCGGGTGGAGCAATCAGCCCCAGCATTTT,CASSKSGWSNQPQHF
.,many,TRBJ1-1,TRBV3-1,TGTGCCAGCAGCCTTGTGAGGTACGCCACTGAAGCTTTCTTT,CASSLVRYATEAFF
TRBD1,many,TRBJ1-5,TRBV6-1,TGTGCCAGCAGACGGGACAGAAGAAGCAATCAGCCCCAGCATTTT,CASRRDRRSNQPQHF
.,.,TRBJ2-5,TRBV18,TGTGCCAGCTCACCACTTACCCTCCGAGAGACCCAGTACTTC,CASSPLTLRETQYF
.,many,TRBJ2-4,TRBV11-2,TGTGCCAGCAGCTTAGACAGGTCCCGGGCCAAAAACATTCAGTACTTC,CASSLDRSRAKNIQYF
.,many,TRBJ2-5,TRBV6-5,TGTGCCAGCAGTTACTCGATTGTCCAAGAGACCCAGTACTTC,CASSYSIVQETQYF
.,.,TRBJ2-5,TRBV5-1,TGCGCCAGCAGCTGGGGTGGCAGGGGTCAAGAGACCCAGTACTTC,CASSWGGRGQETQYF